Following are 30 T cell receptor beta chains from one sample sequenced in a study of glioma-infiltrating T cells after dendritic cell vaccination. Profiling relied on immunoSEQ multiplex PCR, and the TCRdb table lists in-frame clones only, not all of them. The table shows some 110,000 clones, with 90% occurring only once. Regarding time point: after dendritic cell vaccination, including at tumor progression/relapse. The sample in question was blood, obtained after dendritic cell vaccination. The source of these receptors is a human donor with glioblastoma.

The chain is built from TRBV19 and TRBJ2-7, with 9 bases that match TRBD1. CDR1 and CDR2 (germline): LNHDA, SQIVND (reference sequence). This CDR3 region has 13 residues. Trimming removed 8 bases from V and 6 bases from J; junction bases left unmatched: 8. CDR3 amino acids: CASVPGQGGEQYF. The CDR3 nucleotides read TGTGCCAGTGTACCGGGACAGGGCGGCGAGCAGTACTTC.

The chain has TRBV18 and TRBJ1-1; D gene ambiguous. V lost 2 bases and J 4 bases, leaving 14 bases between the germline ends. The CDR3 extends over 15 amino acids. CDR1 and CDR2 (germline): KGHSH, LQKENI. The CDR3 protein is CASSPTRAPGTEAFF. The CDR3 DNA follows: TGTGCCAGCTCACCAACGAGGGCGCCGGGCACTGAAGCTTTCTTT.

This clone came up a few times. The chain employs TRBV12-5 and TRBJ2-1, with a tentative D call TRBD1 (6 bases). V lost 6 bases, J lost 5 bases, and 17 bases lay in between. This CDR3 is built from 15 residues. Germline CDR1 LGHNT, CDR2 FRNRAP. The CDR3 loop is CASGLGAAGNNEQFF. The CDR3 DNA sequence: TGTGCTAGTGGCCTGGGGGCAGCAGGAAACAATGAGCAGTTCTTC.

The rearrangement links TRBV27 to TRBJ2-3, with 7 bases identical to TRBD1. V lost 3 bases, J lost 0 bases, and 6 bases stayed unmatched. CDR1 is MNHEY, CDR2 SMNVEV, per germline (reference sequence). This CDR3 spans 16 amino acids. CDR3 amino acids: CASSFLTQGSTDTQYF. For the CDR3, the DNA is TGTGCCAGCAGTTTCTTGACACAGGGGAGCACAGATACGCAGTATTTT.

The V and J genes are TRBV7-9 and TRBJ1-1; TRBD1 agrees at 7 bases. With V trimmed by 5 bases and J by 1 base, 4 bases remained unmatched. The CDR3 contains 14 residues. CDR1 and CDR2 (germline): SEHNR, FQNEAQ (reference sequence). The CDR3 DNA reads as TGTGCCAGCAGCACCTGGGACAGGAACACTGAAGCTTTCTTT. Amino acids: CASSTWDRNTEAFF.

This clone has only one observation. DNA of the CDR3: TGCGCCAGCAGCCCGGGAGGAGGAGCGTACGTCAATGAGCAGTTCTTC. Protein product: CASSPGGGAYVNEQFF. The chain employs TRBV5-1 and TRBJ2-1; 7 bases align to TRBD2. The germline CDR1 and CDR2 sequences are SGHRS and YFSETQ. The CDR3 covers 16 residues. V was clipped by 4 bases and J by 6 bases; unmatched bases: 13. Complete variable domain (other parts from reference TRBV5-1 and TRBJ2-1): KAGVTQTPRYLIKTRGQQVTLSCSPISGHRSVSWYQQTPGQGLQFLFEYFSETQRNKGNFPGRFSGRQFSNSRSEMNVSTLELGDSALYLCASSPGGGAYVNEQFFGPGTRLTVL.

The V call is TRBV4-2, the J call TRBJ1-1; TRBD1 matches 7 bases. This CDR3 is built from 16 residues. Germline loops: CDR1 LGHNA, CDR2 YNFKEQ. V dropped 4 bases and J dropped 1; count of bases not matched to a gene: 9. The CDR3, as DNA: TGTGCCAGCAGCCCTAATAGACCAGGGGGGAACACTGAAGCTTTCTTT. This sequence encodes CASSPNRPGGNTEAFF.

This clone was counted between two and nine times. The chain couples TRBV6-4 to TRBJ1-2; tentative D call: TRBD1 (6 bases). This CDR3 contains 14 residues. CDR1 and CDR2 (germline): MRHNA, SNTAGT. V was clipped by 9 bases and J by 2 bases, with 16 bases between them. The CDR3 is CARARGGSNYGYTF. The CDR3 DNA reads as TGTGCCAGAGCCCGGGGGGGCTCCAACTATGGCTACACCTTC.

The genes are TRBV30 and TRBJ2-2; 10 bases agree with TRBD2. Germline V lookup: CDR1 GTSNPN, CDR2 SVGIG (reference sequence). The CDR3 runs 17 residues. The ends lost 0 bases at V and 2 bases at J; junction bases unmatched: 6. The CDR3 bases are TGTGCCTGGAGTGTGGCTAGCGGGAGATTAAACACCGGGGAGCTGTTTTTT. This gives the protein CAWSVASGRLNTGELFF.

The V call is TRBV5-6, the J call TRBJ1-6; no clear D gene. The CDR3 is 14 residues long. With 5 bases removed from V and 7 bases from J, the gap between germline ends came to 13 bases. Per the germline V gene, CDR1 is SGHDT and CDR2 is YYEEEE. The CDR3 protein is CASRIRGRNSPLHF. CDR3 DNA sequence: TGTGCCAGCAGAATCAGAGGGCGAAATTCACCCCTCCACTTT. Looking up the rest from reference TRBV5-6 and TRBJ1-6 gives the full variable domain: DAGVTQSPTHLIKTRGQQVTLRCSPKSGHDTVSWYQQALGQGPQFIFQYYEEEERQRGNFPDRFSGHQFPNYSSELNVNALLLGDSALYLCASRIRGRNSPLHFGNGTRLTVT.

This chain joins TRBV11-2 and TRBJ2-3; TRBD2 matches at 12 bases. The CDR3 sequence is 17 residues long. Trimming at V came to 5 bases and at J to 3 bases, leaving 9 bases not matched to a gene. Per germline, CDR1 SGHAT and CDR2 FQNNGV. The CDR3 DNA follows: TGTGCCAGCAGCCCCCGGACTAGCGGGATGGGGACAGATACGCAGTATTTT. Protein: CASSPRTSGMGTDTQYF.

The chain is built from TRBV5-6 and TRBJ2-4; no clear D. The V gene's germline CDR1 is SGHDT and CDR2 YYEEEE. V was trimmed by 0 bases and J by 5 bases, leaving 9 bases between them. The CDR3 has 14 amino acids. For the CDR3, the DNA is TGTGCCAGCAGCTTGGTTGGAGTTCAAAACATTCAGTACTTC. This translates into CASSLVGVQNIQYF.

The chain carries TRBV18 and TRBJ1-1; D unresolved. The V and J ends lost 2 bases and 3 bases respectively, with 7 bases between them. The CDR3 is made up of 13 amino acids. Germline V lookup: CDR1 KGHSH, CDR2 LQKENI. In nucleotides, the CDR3 is TGTGCCAGCTCACCAGAGGCGGACACTGAAGCTTTCTTT. Its translation is CASSPEADTEAFF. The full variable domain, rest sourced from reference TRBV18 and TRBJ1-1, is NAGVMQNPRHLVRRRGQEARLRCSPMKGHSHVYWYRQLPEEGLKFMVYLQKENIIDESGMPKERFSAEFPKEGPSILRIQQVVRGDSAAYFCASSPEADTEAFFGQGTRLTVV.

The rearrangement uses TRBV7-9 and TRBJ2-3, with TRBD2 matching over 7 bases. The CDR3 spans 15 residues. V dropped 5 bases and J dropped 4; count of bases not matched to a gene: 9. Germline V gene data show CDR1 as SEHNR and CDR2 as FQNEAQ (reference sequence). CDR3 in DNA: TGTGCCAGCAGCGAAGGGGAGGGAGGACCAGATACGCAGTATTTT. Translation: CASSEGEGGPDTQYF.

This chain links TRBV2 with TRBJ2-5; perhaps TRBD2 as D (5 bases). Trimming shortened V by 1 base and J by 3 bases, and 6 bases separated the two germline ends. The CDR3 length is 13 residues. The V gene's germline CDR1 is SNHLY and CDR2 FYNNEI. The chain's CDR3 is CASSEEAEETQYF. The DNA for the CDR3 is TGTGCCAGCAGTGAAGAAGCGGAAGAGACCCAGTACTTC.

V is TRBV7-8 and J is TRBJ1-2; 8 nucleotides line up with TRBD1. This CDR3 is built from 14 residues. Unmatched junction bases numbered 6, after V lost 5 bases and J lost 4 bases. CDR1 and CDR2 from the germline V gene are SGHVS and FQNEAQ. In DNA, the CDR3 is TGTGCCAGCAGCCCCGGGACAGGCGGCTATGGCTACACCTTC. It yields the protein CASSPGTGGYGYTF.

A word on this clone: Other DNA variants within this sample encode the same CDR3. The chain has TRBV5-1 and TRBJ2-7; 10 nucleotides align to TRBD1. V gave up 4 bases and J gave up 2 bases; unmatched junction bases: 3. The V gene's germline CDR1 is SGHRS and CDR2 YFSETQ. This CDR3 spans 14 amino acids. The CDR3 DNA reads as TGCGCCAGCAGCCCCGGGACAGGGGCCTACGAGCAGTACTTC. Translating gives CASSPGTGAYEQYF.

This clone was detected only once. The chain joins TRBV5-4 to TRBJ2-7, with 8 positions matching TRBD1. CDR1 and CDR2 (germline): SGHNT, YYREEE (reference sequence). The CDR3 has 12 residues. With 4 bases clipped from V and 7 bases from J, the junction kept 4 bases outside the gene matches. The CDR3 region is CASSVDRGEQYF. The CDR3, as DNA: TGTGCCAGCAGCGTAGACAGGGGAGAGCAGTACTTC.

V usage is TRBV30 and J usage is TRBJ1-5, with 7 bases aligning to TRBD1. After removal of 2 bases from V and 6 bases from J, the junction contained 7 bases not matched to a gene. The CDR3 contains 14 residues. The germline V gene encodes CDR1 GTSNPN and CDR2 SVGIG (reference sequence). The CDR3 nucleotides are TGTGCCTGGAGTATAGGGGGCGGTGGTCAGCCCCAGCATTTT. Amino acids: CAWSIGGGGQPQHF.

This chain connects TRBV5-1 to TRBJ2-5; 7 bases align to TRBD1. The ends lost 0 bases at V and 3 bases at J; junction bases unmatched: 11. Germline-derived CDR1 and CDR2 are SGHRS and YFSETQ. This CDR3 spans 17 amino acids. CDR3 protein: CASSLGLQGPPEETQYF. The DNA for the CDR3 is TGCGCCAGCAGCTTGGGGTTACAGGGGCCCCCTGAAGAGACCCAGTACTTC.

V usage is TRBV7-8 and J usage is TRBJ1-1; D is possibly TRBD1 (5 bases). Germline V gene lookup returns CDR1 SGHVS and CDR2 FQNEAQ. There are 14 residues in the CDR3. The V end was cut by 0 bases, the J end by 1 base, with 6 bases between. CDR3 in amino acids: CASSLATENTEAFF. The CDR3 nucleotides are TGTGCCAGCAGCTTAGCGACAGAGAACACTGAAGCTTTCTTT.

The J gene is TRBJ2-5, the V gene TRBV19; TRBD2 might be the D (6 bases). Trimming removed 6 bases from V and 4 bases from J, with 12 bases in between. Germline V lookup: CDR1 LNHDA, CDR2 SQIVND (reference sequence). The CDR3 is 13 amino acids. The CDR3 DNA reads as TGTGCCAGTAGGCAGGGACTGGGAGAGACCCAGTACTTC. Translating gives CASRQGLGETQYF.

The table lists this clone with a count of one. V and J are TRBV6-5 and TRBJ2-7; 8 bases fit TRBD1. The J segment lost 5 bases and the V segment lost 6 bases, leaving 9 bases of the junction unmatched. The CDR3 has 14 residues. CDR1 is MNHEY and CDR2 is SVGAGI in the germline V gene. The CDR3 DNA reads as TGTGCCAGCAGAGATCGACAGGGGTTCCACGAGCAGTACTTC. This translates into CASRDRQGFHEQYF.

The count of this clone is one. The chain has TRBV2 and TRBJ2-7, with 8 bases aligning to TRBD1. The ends lost 8 bases at V and 3 bases at J; junction bases unmatched: 3. There are 12 residues in the CDR3. From germline, CDR1 is SNHLY and CDR2 FYNNEI. The CDR3 DNA reads as TGTGCCAGCTGTGGACAGGGCTACGAGCAGTACTTC. It codes for CASCGQGYEQYF.

Concerning this clone: This CDR3 is also generated by other DNA sequences in the sample. This rearrangement joins TRBV18 to TRBJ2-7, with 7 nucleotides matching TRBD2. This CDR3 region has 14 residues. The trim removed 6 bases at V and 2 bases at J, leaving 7 bases unmatched. The germline V gene encodes CDR1 KGHSH and CDR2 LQKENI. CDR3 nucleotide sequence: TGTGCCAGCTCCCCGGGGGGTCTTCCCTACGAGCAGTACTTC. It encodes CASSPGGLPYEQYF.

The rearrangement links TRBV5-1 to TRBJ2-3; 7 positions match TRBD2. Germline V CDR1 and CDR2: SGHRS, YFSETQ. This CDR3 has 14 amino acids. The V segment lost 2 bases and the J segment 0 bases; nucleotides outside the gene matches: 0. CDR3 nucleotide sequence: TGCGCCAGCAGCTTTAGCGGGAGCACAGATACGCAGTATTTT. It is translated as CASSFSGSTDTQYF.

The chain is built from TRBV2 and TRBJ2-7; 14 bases fit TRBD2. This CDR3 has 16 amino acids. CDR1 is SNHLY and CDR2 is FYNNEI in the germline V gene. V was pared by 6 bases and J by 4 bases, with 8 bases of the junction left unmatched. CDR3 sequence: CASSGTSGSIIYEQYF. In nucleotides, the CDR3 is TGTGCCAGCAGCGGGACTAGCGGGAGTATCATATACGAGCAGTACTTC.

This rearrangement joins TRBV19 to TRBJ2-1; 7 bases are shared with TRBD2. Trimming cost V 4 bases and J 8 bases; bases outside gene matches: 11. CDR1 is LNHDA, CDR2 SQIVND, per germline (reference sequence). The CDR3 has 15 residues. CDR3 DNA sequence: TGTGCCAGTAGTACCCCGCGGGGGAACGGCTATGAGCAGTTCTTC. This translates into CASSTPRGNGYEQFF.

J is TRBJ2-7 and V is TRBV27; 7 bases match TRBD1. The CDR3 extends over 15 amino acids. Germline trimming cut 3 bases from V and 3 bases from J; bases unmatched to any gene: 8. The germline gives CDR1 MNHEY, CDR2 SMNVEV (reference sequence). The CDR3: CASSFIPGGNYEQYF. The CDR3 nucleotides are TGTGCCAGCAGTTTTATTCCAGGGGGAAACTACGAGCAGTACTTC.

This clone was seen a single time. V and J are TRBV6-4 and TRBJ1-1; TRBD1 might be the D (5 bases). There are 14 residues in the CDR3. V was shortened by 7 bases and J by 0 bases, with 12 bases between the two germline ends. The germline gives CDR1 MRHNA, CDR2 SNTAGT. The CDR3 DNA reads as TGTGCCAGCATTCGTTCAGGGATGAACACTGAAGCTTTCTTT. Translating it yields CASIRSGMNTEAFF.